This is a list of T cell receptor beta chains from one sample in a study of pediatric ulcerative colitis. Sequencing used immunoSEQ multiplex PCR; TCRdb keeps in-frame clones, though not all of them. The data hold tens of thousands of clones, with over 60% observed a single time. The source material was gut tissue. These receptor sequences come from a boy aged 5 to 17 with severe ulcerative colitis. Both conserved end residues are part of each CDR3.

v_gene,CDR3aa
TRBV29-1,CSVGGRQIYEQYF
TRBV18,CASSRDRLNTEAFF
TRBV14,CASSQGRPGQETQYF
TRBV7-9,CASSYQNSPLHF
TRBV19,CASSNPGQTNEQFF
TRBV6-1,CASASGTSGEKLFF
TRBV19,CASSPGQSYNEQFF
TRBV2,CASSEALRGVSAYTF
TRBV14,CASSSRTGRDSPLHF
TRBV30,CAWSVTWTSGSTDTQYF
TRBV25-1,CATSLGGNEQFF
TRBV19,CASSLRLSTDTQYF
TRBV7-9,CASSLGWRGQYNEQFF
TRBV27,CASSPSHSGGFYGQYF
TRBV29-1,CSAGAASGDTGELFF
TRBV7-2,CASSLTRTNEQFF
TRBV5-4,CASSLAVTGRSDEQFF
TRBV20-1,CSAKYEKLFF
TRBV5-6,CASSLDSLRGYTF
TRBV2,CASRAGPYNEQFF
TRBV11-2,CASSPHYPTLGYTF
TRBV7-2,CASSPVPGANVLTF
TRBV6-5,CASIGTGRGGGYTF
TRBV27,CASSFRQQGFIPTEAFF
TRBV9,CASGYNYGYTF
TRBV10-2,CASRGGLAGTYEQYF
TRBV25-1,CASTRGRYYGYTF
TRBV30,CAWTPGQQRSPLHF
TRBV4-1,CASRERGNGYTF
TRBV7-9,CASILAPAGNTIYF
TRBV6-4,CASAQGDNSPLHF
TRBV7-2,CASTLLVAGVIYGYTF
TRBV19,CASKGGTAAWGGGYTF
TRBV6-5,CASSRRGAGSHEQYF
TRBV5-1,CASSPDGSYEQYF
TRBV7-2,CASSLGWQTQYF
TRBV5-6,CASSLGGSGNTIYF
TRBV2,CASSEQGGGNQPQHF
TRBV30,CAWSGAGRLGNEQFF
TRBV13,CASSFDPYSSGGGTDTQYF
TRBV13,CASSLGNGNYGYTF
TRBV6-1,CASSERGGASNQPQHF